This T cell receptor (beta chain) is from a study of monozygotic twins with inflammatory bowel disease (dated by TCRdb to 2018 to 2020). With regard to the full study: The full study comprised around 28 monozygotic twin pairs: nine German pairs (four IBD-concordant, five IBD-discordant) and 19 IBD-discordant Danish pairs. Within discordant pairs, disease-associated traits were sought mainly by comparing IBD patients with their genetically identical healthy co-twins. Each individual had, on average, about 151 000 unique TCRalpha sequences and 181 000 unique TCRbeta sequences available for analysis.

From each donor, an approximately 2.4 ml peripheral blood sample was drawn into PAXgene tubes and stored at -80 degrees C. Without T cell sorting, total RNA was isolated from whole blood using the PAXgene blood miRNA kit on an automated QIAcube. Deep TCRalpha and TCRbeta repertoire profiling with unique molecular barcoding was performed on peripheral blood of monozygotic twin pairs concordant or discordant for inflammatory bowel disease. Smoking habits were recorded for all twin pairs, with individuals classified as current, former or never smokers. What the research found in general, with its limitations: The results gave no support for a single strong signal or clonotype linked to IBD. Concordant and discordant twins showed no difference in repertoire similarity, possibly because of limited statistical power. Because patients were on differing immunosuppressive treatments, the repertoires may have picked up extra background noise and inter-individual variability. Fewer clonotypes were shared with other individuals by IBD patients than by healthy twins, most markedly in patients showing signs of disease activity. The analysis was unable to tell apart different T cell subtypes. Measured by the inverse Simpson index, TCRbeta repertoire diversity was lower in IBD patients than in their healthy co-twins.

Libraries were constructed by 5' RACE. Each TCR library was prepared from around 3,400 ng of total RNA. For each sample, cDNA synthesis was carried out in eight separate reactions using SMARTScribe reverse transcriptase. During cDNA synthesis, template switching was used to introduce unique molecular identifiers that contained a 6-nucleotide sample barcode. Amplification of TCRalpha and TCRbeta cDNA involved two nested PCRs of 16 and 9 cycles, and each PCR was followed by bead purification. Before amplification, the cDNA was treated with uracil DNA-glycosylase and purified using the QIAquick PCR purification kit. The second PCR was the step at which Illumina TruSeq-compatible adapters and sample-specific barcodes were added. Library quality and concentration were assessed using TapeStation and Qubit, and roughly 5 ng of each library was pooled. Sequencing of pooled libraries was carried out on an Illumina HiSeq2500 single-index Rapid Run using 2 x 100 bp reads and custom sequencing primers. Regarding the original processing steps: PCR and sequencing errors were corrected by UMI-based consensus assembly using MiGEC version 1.2.6. V(D)J alignment, clonotype assembly and CDR3 extraction were performed with MiXCR version 2.1.1. To normalise gene usage, clonotype sharing and MAIT/NKT TCR abundance, the top 1000, 10 000 and 20 000 clonotypes in each sample were analysed. After downsampling to 27 000 UMIs, diversity was calculated as the inverse Simpson index using the vegan R package. Paired Mann-Whitney U tests on discordant twin pairs were used, with Benjamini-Hochberg multiple-testing correction. Each CDR3 protein sequence appears as one entry after TCRdb reprocessed the reads, and no DNA is included. What appears here as the V and J calls and clone size reflects TCRdb's work, not the paper's. This sample's records show 200,000 to 250,000 distinct CDR3 sequences. 1.5% to 2% of the sample lies in the top ten.

In regard to this clonotype: Its antigen remains unidentified.

The sequenced sample was blood. The clonotype originates from a human donor with ulcerative colitis or Crohn's disease, or a healthy co-twin of an affected twin (not recorded which).

The CDR3 region has the sequence CAISAGTSGGYEQYF. The chain was built from TRBV10-3 and TRBJ2-7; the TRBD2 assignment by TCRdb is unverifiable without DNA. CDR1 is given as ENHRY and CDR2 as SYGVKD, both from the germline V gene. The CDR3 sequence holds 15 residues, the cysteine and phenylalanine included. The entry carries no DNA sequence.